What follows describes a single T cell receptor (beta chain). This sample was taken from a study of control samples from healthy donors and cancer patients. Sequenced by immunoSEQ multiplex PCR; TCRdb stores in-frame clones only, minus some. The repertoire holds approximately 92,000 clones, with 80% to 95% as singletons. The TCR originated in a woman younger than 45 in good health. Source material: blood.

CDR3 nucleotides: TGTGCCAGCAGCTTAATTGTGGAGGGGATAACCTACGAGCAGTACTTC. As protein: CASSLIVEGITYEQYF. The chain couples TRBV11-2 to TRBJ2-7, with D possibly matching TRBD2 (6 bases). The CDR3 has 16 amino acids. Trimming took 2 bases from V and 2 from J, leaving 16 bases between them. Germline loops: CDR1 SGHAT, CDR2 FQNNGV.